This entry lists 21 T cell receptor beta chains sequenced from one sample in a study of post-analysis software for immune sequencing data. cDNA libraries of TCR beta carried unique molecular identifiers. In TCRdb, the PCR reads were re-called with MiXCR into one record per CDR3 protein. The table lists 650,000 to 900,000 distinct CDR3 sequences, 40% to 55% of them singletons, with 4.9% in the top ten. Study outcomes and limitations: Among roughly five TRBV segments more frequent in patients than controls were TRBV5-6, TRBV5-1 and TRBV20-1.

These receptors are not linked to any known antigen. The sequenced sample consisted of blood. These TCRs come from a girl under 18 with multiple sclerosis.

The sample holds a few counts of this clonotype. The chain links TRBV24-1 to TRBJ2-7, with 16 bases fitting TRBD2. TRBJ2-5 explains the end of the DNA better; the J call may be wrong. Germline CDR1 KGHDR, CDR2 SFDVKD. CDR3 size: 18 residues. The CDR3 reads CATLEPGLAGGLGETQYF. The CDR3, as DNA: TGTGCCACACTCGAACCGGGACTAGCGGGAGGGTTAGGAGAGACCCAGTACTTC.

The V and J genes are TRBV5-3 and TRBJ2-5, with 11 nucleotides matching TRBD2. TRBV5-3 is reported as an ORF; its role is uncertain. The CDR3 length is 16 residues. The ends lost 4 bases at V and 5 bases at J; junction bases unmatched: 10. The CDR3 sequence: CARSGGTSGIRETQYF. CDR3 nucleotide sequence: TGTGCCAGAAGCGGGGGGACTAGCGGAATTCGGGAGACCCAGTACTTC.

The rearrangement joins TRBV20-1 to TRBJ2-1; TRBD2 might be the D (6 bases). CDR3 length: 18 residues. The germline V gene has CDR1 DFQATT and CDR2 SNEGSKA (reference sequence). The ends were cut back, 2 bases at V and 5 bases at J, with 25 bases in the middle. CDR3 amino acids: CSARPASPNGSGNNEQFF. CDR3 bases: TGCAGTGCTAGACCCGCATCGCCTAACGGGAGTGGGAACAATGAGCAGTTCTTC.

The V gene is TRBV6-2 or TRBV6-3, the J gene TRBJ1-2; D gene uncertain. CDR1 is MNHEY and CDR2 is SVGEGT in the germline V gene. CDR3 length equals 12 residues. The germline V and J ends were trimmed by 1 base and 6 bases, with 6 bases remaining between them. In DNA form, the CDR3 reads TGTGCCAGCAGTTACTTAGCTGATGGCTACACCTTC. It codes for CASSYLADGYTF.

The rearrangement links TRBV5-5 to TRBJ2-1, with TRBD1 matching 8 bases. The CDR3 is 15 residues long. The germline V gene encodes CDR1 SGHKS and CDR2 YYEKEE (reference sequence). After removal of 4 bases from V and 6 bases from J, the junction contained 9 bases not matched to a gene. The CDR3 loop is CASSHPGTGGNEQFF. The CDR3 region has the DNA TGTGCCAGCAGCCATCCCGGGACAGGAGGCAATGAGCAGTTCTTC. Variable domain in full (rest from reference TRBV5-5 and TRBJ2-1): DAGVTQSPTHLIKTRGQQVTLRCSPISGHKSVSWYQQVLGQGPQFIFQYYEKEERGRGNFPDRFSARQFPNYSSELNVNALLLGDSALYLCASSHPGTGGNEQFFGPGTRLTVL.

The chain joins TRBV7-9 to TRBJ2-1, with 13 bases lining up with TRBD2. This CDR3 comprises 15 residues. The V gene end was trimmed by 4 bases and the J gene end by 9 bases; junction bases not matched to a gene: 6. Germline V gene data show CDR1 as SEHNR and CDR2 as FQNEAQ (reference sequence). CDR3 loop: CASSSGLAGISEQFF. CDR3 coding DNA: TGTGCCAGCAGCTCGGGACTAGCGGGGATCAGTGAGCAGTTCTTC.

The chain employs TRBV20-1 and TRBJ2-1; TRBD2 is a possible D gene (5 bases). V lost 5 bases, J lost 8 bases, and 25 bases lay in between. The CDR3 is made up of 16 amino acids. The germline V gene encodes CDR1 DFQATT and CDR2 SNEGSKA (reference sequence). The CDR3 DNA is TGCAGTGCTGAAGTGCTATCTCTAGTTCTTAGCGATGAGCAGTTCTTC. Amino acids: CSAEVLSLVLSDEQFF.

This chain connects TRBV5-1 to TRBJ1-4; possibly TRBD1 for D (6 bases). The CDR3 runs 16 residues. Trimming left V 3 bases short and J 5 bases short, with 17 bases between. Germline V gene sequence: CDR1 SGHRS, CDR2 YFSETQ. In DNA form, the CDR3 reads TGCGCCAGCAGCTCCGGGACACGGGCGCCCAATGAAAAACTGTTTTTT. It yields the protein CASSSGTRAPNEKLFF.

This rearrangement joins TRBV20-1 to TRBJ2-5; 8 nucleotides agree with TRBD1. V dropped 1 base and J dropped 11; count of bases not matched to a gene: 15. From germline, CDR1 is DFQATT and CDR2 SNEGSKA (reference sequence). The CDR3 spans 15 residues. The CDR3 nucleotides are TGCAGTGCTAGAGCCGACAGGGGATCCTACAATGAGCAGTACTTC. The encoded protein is CSARADRGSYNEQYF.

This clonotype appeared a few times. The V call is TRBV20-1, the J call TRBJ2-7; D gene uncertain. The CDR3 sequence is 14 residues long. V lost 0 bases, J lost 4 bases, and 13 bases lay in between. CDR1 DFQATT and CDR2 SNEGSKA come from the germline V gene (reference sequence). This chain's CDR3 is CSARDSRLLYEQYF. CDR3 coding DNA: TGCAGTGCTAGAGATTCAAGACTCCTATACGAGCAGTACTTC.

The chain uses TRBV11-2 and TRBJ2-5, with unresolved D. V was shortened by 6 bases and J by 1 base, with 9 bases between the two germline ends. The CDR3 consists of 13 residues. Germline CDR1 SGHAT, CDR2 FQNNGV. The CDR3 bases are TGTGCCAGCAGTCGAAGAGGCCAAGAGACCCAGTACTTC. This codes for CASSRRGQETQYF.

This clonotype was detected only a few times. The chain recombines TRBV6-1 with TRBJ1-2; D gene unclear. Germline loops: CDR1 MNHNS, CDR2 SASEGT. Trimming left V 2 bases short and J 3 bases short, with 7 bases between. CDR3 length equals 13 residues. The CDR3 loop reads CASSEMGDYGYTF. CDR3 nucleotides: TGTGCCAGCAGTGAAATGGGCGACTATGGCTACACCTTC.

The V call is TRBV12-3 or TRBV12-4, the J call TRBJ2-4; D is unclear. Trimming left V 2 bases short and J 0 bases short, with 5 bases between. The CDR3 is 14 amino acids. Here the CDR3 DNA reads TGTGCCAGCAGTTTACGGCTAGCCAAAAACATTCAGTACTTC. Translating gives CASSLRLAKNIQYF.

The DNA for the CDR3 is TGCGCCAGCAGCCAAGGGGTGCGGGAGAGGATGAATGAGCAGTTCTTC. Translating it yields CASSQGVRERMNEQFF. The genes are TRBV4-3 and TRBJ2-1; 7 nucleotides line up with TRBD2. V lost 1 base to trimming and J lost 7 bases; unmatched junction nucleotides: 10. Germline V gives CDR1 LGHNA, CDR2 YSLEER. The CDR3 sequence is 16 residues long.

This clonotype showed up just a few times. The DNA of the CDR3 is TGCAGTGCTATCCCCCTCTCTAGCGGAGTCACAGATACGCAGTATTTT. Its protein product is CSAIPLSSGVTDTQYF. This sequence joins TRBV20-1 and TRBJ2-3; 7 bases line up with TRBD2. CDR3 length equals 16 residues. Germline assignment: CDR1 DFQATT and CDR2 SNEGSKA (reference sequence). V trimming: 4 bases; J trimming: 2 bases; junction bases outside the gene matches: 12.

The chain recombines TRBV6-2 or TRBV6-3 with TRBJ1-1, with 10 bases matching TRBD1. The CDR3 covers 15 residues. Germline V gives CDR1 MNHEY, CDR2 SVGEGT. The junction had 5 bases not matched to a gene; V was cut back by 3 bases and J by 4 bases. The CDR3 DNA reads TGTGCCAGCAGTTATGGGACAGGGGCGGTCACTGAAGCTTTCTTT. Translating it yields CASSYGTGAVTEAFF.

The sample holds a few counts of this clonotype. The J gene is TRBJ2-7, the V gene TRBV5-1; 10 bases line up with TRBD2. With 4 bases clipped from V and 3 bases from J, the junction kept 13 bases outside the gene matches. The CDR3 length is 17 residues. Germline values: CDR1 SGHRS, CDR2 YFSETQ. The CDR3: CASSLGTSEHLIYEQYF. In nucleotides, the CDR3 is TGCGCCAGCAGCCTAGGGACTAGCGAACATTTGATCTACGAGCAGTACTTC. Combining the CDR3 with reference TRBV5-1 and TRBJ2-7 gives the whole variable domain KAGVTQTPRYLIKTRGQQVTLSCSPISGHRSVSWYQQTPGQGLQFLFEYFSETQRNKGNFPGRFSGRQFSNSRSEMNVSTLELGDSALYLCASSLGTSEHLIYEQYFGPGTRLTVT.

CDR3 loop: CSARSEAGANVLTF. The CDR3, as DNA: TGCAGCGCCCGGAGTGAAGCTGGGGCCAACGTCCTGACTTTC. This chain connects TRBV29-1 to TRBJ2-6; no clear D. The CDR3 length is 14 residues. V was pared by 7 bases and J by 2 bases, with 12 bases between. CDR1 and CDR2 from the germline V gene are SQVTM and ANQGSEA.

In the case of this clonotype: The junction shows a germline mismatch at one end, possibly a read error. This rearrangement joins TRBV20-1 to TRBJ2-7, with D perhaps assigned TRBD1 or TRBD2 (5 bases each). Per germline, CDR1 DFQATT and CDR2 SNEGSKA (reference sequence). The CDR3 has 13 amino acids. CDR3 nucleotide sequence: TGCAGTGCAACCCGGGACCTCGGGTACGGGCAGTACTTC. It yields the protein CSATRDLGYGQYF.

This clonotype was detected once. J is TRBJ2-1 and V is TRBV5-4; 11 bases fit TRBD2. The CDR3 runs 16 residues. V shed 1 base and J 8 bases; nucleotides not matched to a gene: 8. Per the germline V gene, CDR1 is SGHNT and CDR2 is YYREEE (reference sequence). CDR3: CASSLRDSGRGDEQFF. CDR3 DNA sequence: TGTGCCAGCAGCTTGCGGGATAGCGGGAGGGGTGATGAGCAGTTCTTC.

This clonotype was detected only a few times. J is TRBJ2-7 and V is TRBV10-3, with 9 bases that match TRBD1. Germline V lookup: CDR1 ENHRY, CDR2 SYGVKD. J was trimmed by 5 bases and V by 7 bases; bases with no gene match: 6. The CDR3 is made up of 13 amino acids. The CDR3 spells CAIKGTGGHEQYF. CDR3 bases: TGTGCCATCAAGGGAACAGGGGGCCACGAGCAGTACTTC.